This T cell receptor beta chain was retrieved from a study of T cells in Graves' hyperthyroidism and ophthalmopathy. Researchers took RNA transcripts and amplified the TCR beta CDR3 regions from them. Primed by the HTBI set, a first-round RT-PCR was run on the TCR CDR3. TCRdb reprocessed the multiplex PCR reads with MiXCR, giving one entry per CDR3 protein. The sample includes about 250,000 distinct CDR3 sequences, approximately 21% seen only once; the top ten take roughly 60%. This clonotype has at least ten counts. Trimming took off 1 base at V and 6 bases at J, with 10 bases between the two ends. CDR3 length: 14 amino acids. CDR1 and CDR2 (germline): SGHAT, FQNNGV.

Material: blood. This chain uses TRBV11-2 with TRBJ2-1, with D perhaps given as TRBD1 or TRBD2 (5 bases each). This TCR was recovered from a man aged 30-40 years with Graves' ophthalmopathy. The CDR3 DNA follows: TGTGCCAGCAGCTTAGGGGGGAGCGGCAATGAGCAGTTCTTC. Translation: CASSLGGSGNEQFF.